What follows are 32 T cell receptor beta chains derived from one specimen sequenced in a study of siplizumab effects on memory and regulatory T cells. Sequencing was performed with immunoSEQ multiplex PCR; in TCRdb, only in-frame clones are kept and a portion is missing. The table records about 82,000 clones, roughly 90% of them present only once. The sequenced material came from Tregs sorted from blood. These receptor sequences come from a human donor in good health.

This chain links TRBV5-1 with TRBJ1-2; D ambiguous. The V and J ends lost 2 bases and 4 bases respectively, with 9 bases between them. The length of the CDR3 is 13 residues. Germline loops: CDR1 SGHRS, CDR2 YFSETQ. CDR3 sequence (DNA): TGCGCCAGCAGCTTCTCGCTAATCTATGGCTACACCTTC. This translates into CASSFSLIYGYTF. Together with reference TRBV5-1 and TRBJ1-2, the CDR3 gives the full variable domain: KAGVTQTPRYLIKTRGQQVTLSCSPISGHRSVSWYQQTPGQGLQFLFEYFSETQRNKGNFPGRFSGRQFSNSRSEMNVSTLELGDSALYLCASSFSLIYGYTFGSGTRLTVV.

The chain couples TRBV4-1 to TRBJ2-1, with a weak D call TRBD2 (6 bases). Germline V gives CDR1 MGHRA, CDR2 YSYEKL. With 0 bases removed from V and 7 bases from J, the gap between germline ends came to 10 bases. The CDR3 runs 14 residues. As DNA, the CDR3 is TGCGCCAGCAGCCAAGATGGGGGGTGGAATGAGCAGTTCTTC. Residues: CASSQDGGWNEQFF.

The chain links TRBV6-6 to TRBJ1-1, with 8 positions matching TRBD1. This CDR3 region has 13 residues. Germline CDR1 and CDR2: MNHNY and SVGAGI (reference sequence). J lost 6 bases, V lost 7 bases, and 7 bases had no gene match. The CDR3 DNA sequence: TGTGCCAGCACCGACAGGGGTAACGCTGAAGCTTTCTTT. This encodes CASTDRGNAEAFF.

The chain's CDR3 is CASSFLSRETQYF. In DNA form, the CDR3 reads TGTGCCAGCAGTTTCCTATCGCGAGAGACCCAGTACTTC. The gene calls are TRBV6-5 and TRBJ2-5, with no clear D. V lost 4 bases and J lost 4, with 10 bases in between. CDR3 length equals 13 residues. Looked up from germline, CDR1 is MNHEY and CDR2 is SVGAGI.

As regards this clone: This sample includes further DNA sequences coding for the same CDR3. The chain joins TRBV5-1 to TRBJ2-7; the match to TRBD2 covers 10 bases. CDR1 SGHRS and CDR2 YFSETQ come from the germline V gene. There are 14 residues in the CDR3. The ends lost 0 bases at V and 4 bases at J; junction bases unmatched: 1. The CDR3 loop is CASSLASGSYEQYF. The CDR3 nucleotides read TGCGCCAGCAGCTTGGCTAGCGGGAGTTACGAGCAGTACTTC.

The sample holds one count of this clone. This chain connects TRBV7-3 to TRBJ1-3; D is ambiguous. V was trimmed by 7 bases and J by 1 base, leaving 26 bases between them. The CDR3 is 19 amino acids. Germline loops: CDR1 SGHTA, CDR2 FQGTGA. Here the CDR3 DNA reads TGTGCCAGCAACGCCTACATCCCGGGTAGCCCCTCATCTGGAAACACCATATATTTT. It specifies CASNAYIPGSPSSGNTIYF.

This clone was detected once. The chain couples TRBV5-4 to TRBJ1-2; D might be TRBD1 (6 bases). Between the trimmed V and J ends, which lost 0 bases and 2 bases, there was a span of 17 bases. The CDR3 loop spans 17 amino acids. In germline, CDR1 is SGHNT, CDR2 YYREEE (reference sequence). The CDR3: CASSLGQDPRSNYGYTF. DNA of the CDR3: TGTGCCAGCAGCTTGGGACAGGATCCTCGATCCAACTATGGCTACACCTTC.

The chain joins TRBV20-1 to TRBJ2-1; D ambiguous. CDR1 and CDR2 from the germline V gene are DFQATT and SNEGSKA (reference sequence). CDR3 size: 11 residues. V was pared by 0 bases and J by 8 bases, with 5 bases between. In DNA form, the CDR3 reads TGCAGTGCTAGAGATAGGGATGAGCAGTTCTTC. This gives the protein CSARDRDEQFF.

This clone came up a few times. The CDR3 DNA sequence: TGTGCCAGCAGAGATTTGGGAGGGGCCTCCTACGAGCAGTACTTC. Amino acid sequence: CASRDLGGASYEQYF. The V call is TRBV28, the J call TRBJ2-7; 7 bases line up with TRBD2. Per the germline V gene, CDR1 is MDHEN and CDR2 is SYDVKM. CDR3 length equals 15 residues. V shed 6 bases and J 0 bases; nucleotides not matched to a gene: 8. Looking up the rest from reference TRBV28 and TRBJ2-7 gives the full variable domain: DVKVTQSSRYLVKRTGEKVFLECVQDMDHENMFWYRQDPGLGLRLIYFSYDVKMKEKGDIPEGYSVSREKKERFSLILESASTNQTSMYLCASRDLGGASYEQYFGPGTRLTVT.

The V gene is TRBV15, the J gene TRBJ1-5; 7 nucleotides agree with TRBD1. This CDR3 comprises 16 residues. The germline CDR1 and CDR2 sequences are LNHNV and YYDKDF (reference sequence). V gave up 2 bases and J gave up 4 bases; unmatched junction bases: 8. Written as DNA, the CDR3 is TGTGCCACCAGCAGACAGCAGGGGGTCCTGAATCAGCCCCAGCATTTT. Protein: CATSRQQGVLNQPQHF.

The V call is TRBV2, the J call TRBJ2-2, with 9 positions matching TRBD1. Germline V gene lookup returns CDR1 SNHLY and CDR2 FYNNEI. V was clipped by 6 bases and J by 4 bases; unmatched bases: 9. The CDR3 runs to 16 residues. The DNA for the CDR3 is TGTGCCAGCAGAGGATGGACAGGGGTTCGCACCGGGGAGCTGTTTTTT. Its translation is CASRGWTGVRTGELFF.

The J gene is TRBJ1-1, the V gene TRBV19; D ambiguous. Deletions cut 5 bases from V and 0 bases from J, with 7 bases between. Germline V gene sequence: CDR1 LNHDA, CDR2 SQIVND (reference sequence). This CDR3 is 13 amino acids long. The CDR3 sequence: CASSSTLNTEAFF. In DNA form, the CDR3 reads TGTGCCAGTAGTTCGACCTTGAACACTGAAGCTTTCTTT.

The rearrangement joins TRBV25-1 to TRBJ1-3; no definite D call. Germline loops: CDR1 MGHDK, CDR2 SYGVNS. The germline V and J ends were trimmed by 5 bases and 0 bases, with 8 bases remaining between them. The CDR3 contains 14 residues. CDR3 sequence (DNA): TGTGCCAGCAGTACCGGATTCTCTGGAAACACCATATATTTT. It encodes CASSTGFSGNTIYF. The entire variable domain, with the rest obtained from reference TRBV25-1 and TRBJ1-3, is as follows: EADIYQTPRYLVIGTGKKITLECSQTMGHDKMYWYQQDPGMELHLIHYSYGVNSTEKGDLSSESTVSRIRTEHFPLTLESARPSHTSQYLCASSTGFSGNTIYFGEGSWLTVV.

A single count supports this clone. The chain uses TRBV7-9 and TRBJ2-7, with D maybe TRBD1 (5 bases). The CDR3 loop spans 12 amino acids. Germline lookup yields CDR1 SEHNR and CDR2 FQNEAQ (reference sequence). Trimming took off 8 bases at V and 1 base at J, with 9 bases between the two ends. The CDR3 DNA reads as TGTGCCAGCGGGCGACAGTCCTACGAGCAGTACTTC. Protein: CASGRQSYEQYF. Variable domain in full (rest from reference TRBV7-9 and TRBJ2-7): DTGVSQNPRHKITKRGQNVTFRCDPISEHNRLYWYRQTLGQGPEFLTYFQNEAQLEKSRLLSDRFSAERPKGSFSTLEIQRTEQGDSAMYLCASGRQSYEQYFGPGTRLTVT.

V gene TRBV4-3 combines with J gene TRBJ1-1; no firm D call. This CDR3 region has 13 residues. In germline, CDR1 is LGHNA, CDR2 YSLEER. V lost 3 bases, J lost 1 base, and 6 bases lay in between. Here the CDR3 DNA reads TGCGCCAGCAGCCACCCGGGGAACACTGAAGCTTTCTTT. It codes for CASSHPGNTEAFF.

CDR3 DNA sequence: TGTGCCAGCAGTTCTGGTGGGTGGGCAGATACGCAGTATTTT. Residues: CASSSGGWADTQYF. The rearrangement joins TRBV28 to TRBJ2-3; no clear D. Germline V CDR1 and CDR2: MDHEN, SYDVKM. V gave up 4 bases and J gave up 4 bases, with 12 bases separating them. The CDR3 runs 14 residues.

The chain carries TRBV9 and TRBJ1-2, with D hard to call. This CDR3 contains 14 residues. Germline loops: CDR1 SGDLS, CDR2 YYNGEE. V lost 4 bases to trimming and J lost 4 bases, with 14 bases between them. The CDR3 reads CASSLGGGSYGYTF. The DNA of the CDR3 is TGTGCCAGCAGCTTGGGAGGTGGGAGCTATGGCTACACCTTC.

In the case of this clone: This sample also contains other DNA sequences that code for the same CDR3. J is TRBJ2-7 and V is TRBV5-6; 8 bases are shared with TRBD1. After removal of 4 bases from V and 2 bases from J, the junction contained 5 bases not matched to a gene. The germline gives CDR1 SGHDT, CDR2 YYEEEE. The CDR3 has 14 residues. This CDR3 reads CASSPGTGPYEQYF. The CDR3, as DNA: TGTGCCAGCAGCCCCGGGACAGGCCCCTACGAGCAGTACTTC.

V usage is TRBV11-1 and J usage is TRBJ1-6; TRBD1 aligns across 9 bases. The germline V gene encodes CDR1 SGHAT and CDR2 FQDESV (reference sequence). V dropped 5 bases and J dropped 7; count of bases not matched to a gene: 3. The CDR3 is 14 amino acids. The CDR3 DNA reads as TGTGCCAGCAGCCTCGGGACAGGGAATTCACCCCTCCACTTT. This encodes CASSLGTGNSPLHF. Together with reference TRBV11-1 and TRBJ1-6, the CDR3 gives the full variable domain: EAEVAQSPRYKITEKSQAVAFWCDPISGHATLYWYRQILGQGPELLVQFQDESVVDDSQLPKDRFSAERLKGVDSTLKIQPAELGDSAMYLCASSLGTGNSPLHFGNGTRLTVT.

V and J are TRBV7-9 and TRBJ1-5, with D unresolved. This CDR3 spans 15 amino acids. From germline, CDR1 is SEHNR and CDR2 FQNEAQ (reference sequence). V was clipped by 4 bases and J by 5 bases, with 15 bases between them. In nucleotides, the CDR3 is TGTGCCAGCAGCTCCCCGGGCAGCGTCGATCAGCCCCAGCATTTT. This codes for CASSSPGSVDQPQHF.

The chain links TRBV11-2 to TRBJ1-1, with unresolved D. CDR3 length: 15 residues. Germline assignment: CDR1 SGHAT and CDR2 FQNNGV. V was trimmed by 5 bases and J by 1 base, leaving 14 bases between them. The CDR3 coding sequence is TGTGCCAGCAGCCCGGCAGAAAACCGGAACACTGAAGCTTTCTTT. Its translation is CASSPAENRNTEAFF.

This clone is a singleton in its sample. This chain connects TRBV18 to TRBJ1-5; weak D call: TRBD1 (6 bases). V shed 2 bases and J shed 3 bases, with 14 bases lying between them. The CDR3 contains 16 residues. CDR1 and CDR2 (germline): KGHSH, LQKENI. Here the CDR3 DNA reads TGTGCCAGCTCACCATTCGGACAGATGAACAATCAGCCCCAGCATTTT. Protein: CASSPFGQMNNQPQHF. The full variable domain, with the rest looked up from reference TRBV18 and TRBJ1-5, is NAGVMQNPRHLVRRRGQEARLRCSPMKGHSHVYWYRQLPEEGLKFMVYLQKENIIDESGMPKERFSAEFPKEGPSILRIQQVVRGDSAAYFCASSPFGQMNNQPQHFGDGTRLSIL.

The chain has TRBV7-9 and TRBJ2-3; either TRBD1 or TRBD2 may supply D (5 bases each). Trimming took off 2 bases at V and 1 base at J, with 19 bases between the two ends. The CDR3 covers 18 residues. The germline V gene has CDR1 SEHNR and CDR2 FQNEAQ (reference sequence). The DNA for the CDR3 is TGTGCCAGCAGCTTATACGCACCTTTGGGGACCCGCACAGATACGCAGTATTTT. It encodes CASSLYAPLGTRTDTQYF.

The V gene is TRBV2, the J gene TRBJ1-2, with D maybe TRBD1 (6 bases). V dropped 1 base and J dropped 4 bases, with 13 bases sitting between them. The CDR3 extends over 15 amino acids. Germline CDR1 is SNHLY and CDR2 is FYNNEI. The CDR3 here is CASSEGGKGGYGYTF. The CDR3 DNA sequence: TGTGCCAGCAGTGAAGGAGGCAAGGGGGGCTATGGCTACACCTTC.

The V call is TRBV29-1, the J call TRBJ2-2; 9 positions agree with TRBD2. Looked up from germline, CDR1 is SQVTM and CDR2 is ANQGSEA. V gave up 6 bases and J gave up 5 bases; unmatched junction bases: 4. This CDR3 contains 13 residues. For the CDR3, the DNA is TGCAGCGTAGTAGCGGGGGCAACCGGGGAGCTGTTTTTT. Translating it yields CSVVAGATGELFF.

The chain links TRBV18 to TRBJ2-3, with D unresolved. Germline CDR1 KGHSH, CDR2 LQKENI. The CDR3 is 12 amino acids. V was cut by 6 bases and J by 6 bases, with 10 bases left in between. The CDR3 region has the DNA TGTGCCAGCTCTCGGGTCGCGGATACGCAGTATTTT. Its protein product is CASSRVADTQYF.

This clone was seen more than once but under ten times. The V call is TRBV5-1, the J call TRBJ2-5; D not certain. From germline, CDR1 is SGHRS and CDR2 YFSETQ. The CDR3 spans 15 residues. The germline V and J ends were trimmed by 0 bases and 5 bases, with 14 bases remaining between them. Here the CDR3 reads CASSLGSGVDETQYF. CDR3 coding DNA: TGCGCCAGCAGCTTGGGGTCTGGGGTCGACGAGACCCAGTACTTC.

The CDR3 loop reads CASSYRGLRGYTF. The CDR3 DNA reads TGTGCCAGCAGTTACAGGGGTCTGCGGGGCTACACCTTC. The rearrangement links TRBV27 to TRBJ1-2, with 7 bases aligning to TRBD1. CDR3 size: 13 residues. Germline V gene lookup returns CDR1 MNHEY and CDR2 SMNVEV (reference sequence). Unmatched junction bases numbered 7, after V lost 4 bases and J lost 8 bases.

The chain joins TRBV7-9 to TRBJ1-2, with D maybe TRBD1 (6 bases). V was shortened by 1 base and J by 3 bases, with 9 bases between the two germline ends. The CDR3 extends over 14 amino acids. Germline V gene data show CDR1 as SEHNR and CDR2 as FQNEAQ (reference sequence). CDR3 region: CASSLEWTDYGYTF. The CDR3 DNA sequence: TGTGCCAGCAGCTTAGAGTGGACAGACTATGGCTACACCTTC.

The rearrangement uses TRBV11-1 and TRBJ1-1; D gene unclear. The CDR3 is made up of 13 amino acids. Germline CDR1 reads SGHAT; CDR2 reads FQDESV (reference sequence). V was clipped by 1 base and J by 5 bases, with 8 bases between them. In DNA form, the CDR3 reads TGTGCCAGCAGCTTAGAGAGGGTGACTGAAGCTTTCTTT. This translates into CASSLERVTEAFF.

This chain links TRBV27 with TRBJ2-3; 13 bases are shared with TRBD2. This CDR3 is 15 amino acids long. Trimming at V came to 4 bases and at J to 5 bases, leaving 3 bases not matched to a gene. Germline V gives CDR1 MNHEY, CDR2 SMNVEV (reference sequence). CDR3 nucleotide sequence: TGTGCCAGCAGTTCACTAGCGGGGGGGGGAGATACGCAGTATTTT. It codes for CASSSLAGGGDTQYF.

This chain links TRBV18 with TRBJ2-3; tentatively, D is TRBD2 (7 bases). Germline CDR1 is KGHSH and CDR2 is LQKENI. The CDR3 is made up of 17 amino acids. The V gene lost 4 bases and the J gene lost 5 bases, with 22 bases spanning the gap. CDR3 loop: CASSRTGGGQGIDTQYF. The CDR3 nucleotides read TGTGCCAGCTCACGAACCGGCGGGGGCCAGGGGATAGATACGCAGTATTTT.